These 21 T cell receptor beta chains were all obtained from the same sample, sequenced in a study of blood T cell repertoires in COVID-19. Repertoires were generated with immunoSEQ multiplex PCR, while TCRdb's copy carries only in-frame clones and drops some. The repertoire holds some 67,000 clones, roughly nine tenths seen once, with under 6.5% in the top ten. Sequencing was carried out using peripheral blood. These receptors originate from a woman under 30 with acute or convalescent COVID-19.

With respect to this clone: The same CDR3 arises from other DNA sequences in this sample as well. The chain joins TRBV11-2 to TRBJ1-1; D call uncertain. CDR3 size: 13 residues. Germline values: CDR1 SGHAT, CDR2 FQNNGV. V lost 0 bases and J 3 bases, leaving 5 bases between the germline ends. The CDR3 loop reads CASSLDRDTEAFF. CDR3 nucleotides: TGTGCCAGCAGCTTAGATCGGGACACTGAAGCTTTCTTT.

This clone was observed a single time. The chain couples TRBV11-2 to TRBJ2-5; 9 bases map to TRBD2. Germline lookup yields CDR1 SGHAT and CDR2 FQNNGV. Unmatched junction bases numbered 6, after V lost 1 base and J lost 3 bases. The CDR3 extends over 16 amino acids. This CDR3 reads CASSLVLASGKETQYF. The CDR3 nucleotides are TGTGCCAGCAGCTTAGTTCTTGCTAGCGGGAAAGAGACCCAGTACTTC.

V is TRBV27 and J is TRBJ2-7, with 10 bases that match TRBD1. V lost 10 bases to trimming and J lost 4 bases; unmatched junction nucleotides: 13. The germline gives CDR1 MNHEY, CDR2 SMNVEV (reference sequence). This CDR3 is 15 amino acids long. In DNA, the CDR3 is TGTGCCACCCGAGGTCGGGACAGGGGATCGTACGAGCAGTACTTC. Encoded protein: CATRGRDRGSYEQYF.

This clone was counted a single time. This chain connects TRBV18 to TRBJ2-2; no firm D call. Germline V CDR1 and CDR2: KGHSH, LQKENI. CDR3 size: 14 residues. V lost 5 bases and J lost 5, with 12 bases in between. The CDR3 spells CASSGARRTGELFF. The CDR3 coding sequence is TGTGCCAGCTCAGGCGCGAGGCGGACCGGGGAGCTGTTTTTT.

This rearrangement joins TRBV9 to TRBJ2-3; 8 nucleotides match TRBD1. V shed 5 bases and J 1 base; nucleotides not matched to a gene: 3. Germline CDR1 SGDLS, CDR2 YYNGEE. The CDR3 spans 14 residues. The CDR3 DNA reads as TGTGCCAGCAGTACGGACAGGGGCACAGATACGCAGTATTTT. This encodes CASSTDRGTDTQYF.

The V call is TRBV6-2 or TRBV6-3, the J call TRBJ2-7; D is possibly TRBD2 (6 bases). The CDR3 has 14 amino acids. The V gene lost 6 bases and the J gene lost 6 bases, with 18 bases spanning the gap. The V gene's germline CDR1 is MNHEY and CDR2 SVGEGT. This CDR3 is CASSTGLQRAEQYF. The DNA for the CDR3 is TGTGCCAGCAGCACGGGACTCCAACGGGCCGAGCAGTACTTC.

V is TRBV30 and J is TRBJ1-5; D possibly corresponds to TRBD1 (6 bases). Trimming pared 5 bases from V and 3 bases from J, leaving 8 bases between. Germline assignment: CDR1 GTSNPN and CDR2 SVGIG (reference sequence). The CDR3 runs 12 residues. DNA for the CDR3: TGTGCCTGGGGGACACCCAATCAGCCCCAGCATTTT. Residues: CAWGTPNQPQHF. Full variable domain (rest looked up from reference TRBV30 and TRBJ1-5): SQTIHQWPATLVQPVGSPLSLECTVEGTSNPNLYWYRQAAGRGLQLLFYSVGIGQISSEVPQNLSASRPQDRQFILSSKKLLLSDSGFYLCAWGTPNQPQHFGDGTRLSIL.

The gene calls are TRBV10-3 and TRBJ1-3; TRBD1 matches at 9 bases. V lost 4 bases, J lost 1 base, and 5 bases stayed unmatched. This CDR3 is built from 16 residues. Germline V gene data show CDR1 as ENHRY and CDR2 as SYGVKD. CDR3 sequence: CAISVSGTGSGNTIYF. The CDR3 DNA sequence: TGTGCCATCAGTGTATCCGGGACAGGGTCTGGAAACACCATATATTTT.

Here the CDR3 reads CASSYAANEQFF. In DNA, the CDR3 is TGTGCCAGCAGTTACGCGGCGAATGAGCAGTTCTTC. The chain uses TRBV6-2 or TRBV6-3 and TRBJ2-1; D not resolved. The CDR3 has 12 amino acids. Trimming took off 2 bases at V and 7 bases at J, with 6 bases between the two ends. Germline CDR1 MNHEY, CDR2 SVGEGT.

The V and J genes are TRBV4-3 and TRBJ2-1; 8 nucleotides agree with TRBD2. Germline V CDR1 and CDR2: LGHNA, YSLEER. V was pared by 0 bases and J by 5 bases, with 6 bases of the junction left unmatched. The CDR3 spans 16 residues. CDR3 coding DNA: TGCGCCAGCAGCCAAGATCGCACTAGCGGTAACAATGAGCAGTTCTTC. This encodes CASSQDRTSGNNEQFF.

The V call is TRBV5-1, the J call TRBJ1-5; no reliable D call. V lost 2 bases to trimming and J lost 6 bases, with 15 bases between them. Per the germline V gene, CDR1 is SGHRS and CDR2 is YFSETQ. There are 15 residues in the CDR3. CDR3 residues: CASSFEDPRIQPQHF. DNA of the CDR3: TGCGCCAGCAGCTTCGAAGACCCCAGGATTCAGCCCCAGCATTTT.

The chain links TRBV14 to TRBJ2-7, with 13 nucleotides matching TRBD2. The trim removed 8 bases at V and 7 bases at J, leaving 11 bases unmatched. Germline V lookup: CDR1 SGHDN, CDR2 FVKESK. This CDR3 has 15 residues. The chain's CDR3 is CASRTSGSGRGEQYF. The DNA of the CDR3 is TGTGCCAGCCGGACTAGCGGGAGCGGACGAGGGGAGCAGTACTTC. The complete variable domain, with remaining parts taken from reference TRBV14 and TRBJ2-7, reads EAGVTQFPSHSVIEKGQTVTLRCDPISGHDNLYWYRRVMGKEIKFLLHFVKESKQDESGMPNNRFLAERTGGTYSTLKVQPAELEDSGVYFCASRTSGSGRGEQYFGPGTRLTVT.

This CDR3 is CASSMFRTTGELFF. The CDR3 coding sequence is TGTGCCAGTAGTATGTTTAGGACAACCGGGGAGCTGTTTTTT. The V call is TRBV19, the J call TRBJ2-2; a weak D match, TRBD1 (5 bases). Per the germline V gene, CDR1 is LNHDA and CDR2 is SQIVND (reference sequence). The CDR3 sequence is 14 residues long. Trimming took off 3 bases at V and 5 bases at J, with 10 bases between the two ends.

The chain uses TRBV6-2 or TRBV6-3 and TRBJ1-2; tentative D call: TRBD1 (5 bases). The CDR3 consists of 18 residues. Germline V gene data show CDR1 as MNHEY and CDR2 as SVGEGT. Trimming removed 6 bases from V and 4 bases from J, with 27 bases in between. The CDR3: CASSPATRHDRQGYGYTF. CDR3 coding DNA: TGTGCCAGCAGCCCCGCGACTCGACATGATCGGCAGGGCTATGGCTACACCTTC.

The chain combines TRBV6-6 with TRBJ1-6, with TRBD1 identical over 11 bases. The V gene end was trimmed by 6 bases and the J gene end by 10 bases; junction bases not matched to a gene: 5. This CDR3 is built from 14 residues. CDR1 and CDR2 (germline): MNHNY, SVGAGI (reference sequence). CDR3 residues: CASRAGTGGSPLHF. The CDR3 bases are TGTGCCAGCAGGGCCGGGACAGGGGGATCACCCCTCCACTTT.

Only a few counts were recorded for this clone. The V gene is TRBV4-1, the J gene TRBJ2-3, with 9 nucleotides matching TRBD2. V was pared by 4 bases and J by 0 bases, with 14 bases of the junction left unmatched. Per the germline V gene, CDR1 is MGHRA and CDR2 is YSYEKL. The CDR3 extends over 19 amino acids. CDR3 region: CASSPRTFLAGFSTDTQYF. The CDR3 DNA reads TGCGCCAGCAGCCCGAGGACATTTCTAGCGGGATTCAGCACAGATACGCAGTATTTT.

This clone has just one count. The rearrangement joins TRBV18 to TRBJ2-5, with a tentative D call TRBD1 (6 bases). The germline gives CDR1 KGHSH, CDR2 LQKENI. V was clipped by 3 bases and J by 4 bases, with 12 bases between them. The CDR3 spans 14 residues. CDR3 in DNA: TGTGCCAGCTCACCGAACAGGGACCGAGAGACCCAGTACTTC. It yields the protein CASSPNRDRETQYF. The variable domain in full, completed from reference TRBV18 and TRBJ2-5, reads NAGVMQNPRHLVRRRGQEARLRCSPMKGHSHVYWYRQLPEEGLKFMVYLQKENIIDESGMPKERFSAEFPKEGPSILRIQQVVRGDSAAYFCASSPNRDRETQYFGPGTRLLVL.

This rearrangement joins TRBV5-5 to TRBJ2-7; 7 nucleotides match TRBD2. This CDR3 region has 14 residues. Germline-derived CDR1 and CDR2 are SGHKS and YYEKEE (reference sequence). After removal of 4 bases from V and 5 bases from J, the junction contained 9 bases not matched to a gene. CDR3 in amino acids: CASSVAGDFHEQYF. In DNA, the CDR3 is TGTGCCAGCAGCGTGGCGGGAGACTTCCACGAGCAGTACTTC.

The chain links TRBV2 to TRBJ1-1; possible D gene TRBD1, 5 bases. This CDR3 comprises 14 residues. CDR1 is SNHLY, CDR2 FYNNEI, per germline. V was shortened by 10 bases and J by 0 bases, with 15 bases between the two germline ends. The CDR3 DNA reads TGTGCCACCAATCCGACAGTCATGAACACTGAAGCTTTCTTT. This translates into CATNPTVMNTEAFF. Drawing the rest from reference TRBV2 and TRBJ1-1, the complete variable domain is EPEVTQTPSHQVTQMGQEVILRCVPISNHLYFYWYRQILGQKVEFLVSFYNNEISEKSEIFDDQFSVERPDGSNFTLKIRSTKLEDSAMYFCATNPTVMNTEAFFGQGTRLTVV.

This clone was counted a single time. This chain links TRBV4-1 with TRBJ1-6; 7 bases map to TRBD1. Germline CDR1 is MGHRA and CDR2 is YSYEKL. Losses at the gene ends were 1 base for V and 7 bases for J; bases not matched to a gene: 16. The CDR3 has 19 residues. The CDR3 sequence: CASSQVWGQSRLGNSPLHF. The CDR3, as DNA: TGCGCCAGCAGCCAAGTATGGGGACAGTCACGTCTGGGGAATTCACCCCTCCACTTT.

About this clone itself: A read error may account for a junction end that differs from germline. This chain connects TRBV6-6 to TRBJ2-7; 8 nucleotides align to TRBD1. Germline V CDR1 and CDR2: MNHNY, SVGAGI (reference sequence). The CDR3 sequence is 15 residues long. CDR3 DNA sequence: TGTGCCAGCAGTTACTTCGGGACAGGCTCCTCCGAGCAGTACTTC. It encodes CASSYFGTGSSEQYF.